The sequence of this T cell receptor (beta chain) was determined in a study of control samples from healthy donors and cancer patients. CDR1 and CDR2 (germline): MDHEN, SYDVKM. Trimming took 7 bases from V and 1 from J; bases not matched to a gene: 9. The length of the CDR3 is 17 residues. Repertoires were generated with immunoSEQ multiplex PCR, while TCRdb's copy carries only in-frame clones and drops some. The repertoire holds roughly 130,000 clones, with roughly 90% as singletons. This clonotype was obtained from a man aged 45-65 years in good health. The sample taken for sequencing was blood. The chain has TRBV28 and TRBJ2-2, with 10 nucleotides matching TRBD2. CDR3 residues: CASNTASGGVNTGELFF. In nucleotides, the CDR3 is TGTGCCAGCAACACGGCCAGCGGGGGGGTGAACACCGGGGAGCTGTTTTTT.